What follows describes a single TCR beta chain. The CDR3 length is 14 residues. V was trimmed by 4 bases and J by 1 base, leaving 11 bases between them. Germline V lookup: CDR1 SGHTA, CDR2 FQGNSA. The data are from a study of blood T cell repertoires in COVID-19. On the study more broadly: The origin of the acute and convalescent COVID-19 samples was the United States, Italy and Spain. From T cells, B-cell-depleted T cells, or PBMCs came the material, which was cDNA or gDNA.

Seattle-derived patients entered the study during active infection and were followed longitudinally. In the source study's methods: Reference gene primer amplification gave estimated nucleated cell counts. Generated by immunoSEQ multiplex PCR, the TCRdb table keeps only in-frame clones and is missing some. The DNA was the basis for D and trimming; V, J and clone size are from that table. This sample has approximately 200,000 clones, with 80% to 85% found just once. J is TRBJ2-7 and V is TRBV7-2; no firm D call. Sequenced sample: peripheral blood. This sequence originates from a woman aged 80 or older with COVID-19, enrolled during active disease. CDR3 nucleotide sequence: TGTGCCAGCAGCTCCCTAAGCGTATCCTACGAGCAGTACTTC. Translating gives CASSSLSVSYEQYF. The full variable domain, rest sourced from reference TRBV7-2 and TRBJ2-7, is GAGVSQSPSNKVTEKGKDVELRCDPISGHTALYWYRQSLGQGLEFLIYFQGNSAPDKSGLPSDRFSAERTGGSVSTLTIQRTQQEDSAVYLCASSSLSVSYEQYFGPGTRLTVT.